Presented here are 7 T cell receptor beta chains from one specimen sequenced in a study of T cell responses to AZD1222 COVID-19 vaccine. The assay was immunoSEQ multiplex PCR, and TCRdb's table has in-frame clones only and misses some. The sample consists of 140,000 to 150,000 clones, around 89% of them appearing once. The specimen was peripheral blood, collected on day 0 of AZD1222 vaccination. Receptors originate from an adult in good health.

DNA for the CDR3: TGTGCCAGCAGCCAACAGGGGAGCTCCTACAATGAGCAGTTCTTC. Translation gives CASSQQGSSYNEQFF. The rearrangement links TRBV3-1 (or the pseudogene TRBV3-2) to TRBJ2-1; tentative D call: TRBD1 (6 bases). CDR1 and CDR2 from the germline V gene are LGHDT and YNNKEL (reference sequence). V was shortened by 2 bases and J by 0 bases, with 8 bases between the two germline ends. The CDR3 sequence is 15 residues long.

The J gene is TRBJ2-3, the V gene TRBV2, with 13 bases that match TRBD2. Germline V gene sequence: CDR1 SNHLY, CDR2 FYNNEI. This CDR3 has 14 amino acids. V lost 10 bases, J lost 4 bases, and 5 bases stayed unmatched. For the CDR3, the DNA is TGTGCCATTCCGGGACTAGCGGGGTCAGATACGCAGTATTTT. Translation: CAIPGLAGSDTQYF. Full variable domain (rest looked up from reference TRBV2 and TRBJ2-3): EPEVTQTPSHQVTQMGQEVILRCVPISNHLYFYWYRQILGQKVEFLVSFYNNEISEKSEIFDDQFSVERPDGSNFTLKIRSTKLEDSAMYFCAIPGLAGSDTQYFGPGTRLTVL.

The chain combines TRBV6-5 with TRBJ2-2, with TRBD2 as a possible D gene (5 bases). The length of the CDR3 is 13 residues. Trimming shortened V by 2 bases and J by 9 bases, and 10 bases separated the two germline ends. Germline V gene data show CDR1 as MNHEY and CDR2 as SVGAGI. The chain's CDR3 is CASSYGRGRELFF. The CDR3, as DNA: TGTGCCAGCAGTTACGGGCGAGGGCGGGAGCTGTTTTTT.

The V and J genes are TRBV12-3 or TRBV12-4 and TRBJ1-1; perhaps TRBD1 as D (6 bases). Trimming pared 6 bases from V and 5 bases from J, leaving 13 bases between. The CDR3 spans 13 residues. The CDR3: CASSPTGRTEAFF. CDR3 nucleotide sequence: TGTGCCAGCAGCCCAACAGGGAGGACTGAAGCTTTCTTT.

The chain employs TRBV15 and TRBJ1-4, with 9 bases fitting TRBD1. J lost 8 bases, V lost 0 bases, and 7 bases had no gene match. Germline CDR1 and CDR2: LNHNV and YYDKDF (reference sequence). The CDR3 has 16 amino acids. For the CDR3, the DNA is TGTGCCACCAGCAGAGATGGTACAGGGGGCCAGGAAAAACTGTTTTTT. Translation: CATSRDGTGGQEKLFF.

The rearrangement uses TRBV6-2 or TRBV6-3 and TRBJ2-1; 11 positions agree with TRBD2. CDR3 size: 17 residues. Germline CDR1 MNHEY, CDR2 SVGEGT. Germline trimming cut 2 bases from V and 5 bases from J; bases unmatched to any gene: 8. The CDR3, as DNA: TGTGCCAGCAGTTACGTTACTAGCGGGGGACATCACAATGAGCAGTTCTTC. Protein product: CASSYVTSGGHHNEQFF.

The CDR3 sequence is CASSLTGGGEKLFF. The CDR3 DNA reads TGTGCCAGCAGCTTAACAGGGGGGGGTGAAAAACTGTTTTTT. J is TRBJ1-4 and V is TRBV5-4; 8 nucleotides align to TRBD1. The CDR3 extends over 14 amino acids. Germline CDR1 reads SGHNT; CDR2 reads YYREEE (reference sequence). Trimming cost V 2 bases and J 7 bases; bases outside gene matches: 4.